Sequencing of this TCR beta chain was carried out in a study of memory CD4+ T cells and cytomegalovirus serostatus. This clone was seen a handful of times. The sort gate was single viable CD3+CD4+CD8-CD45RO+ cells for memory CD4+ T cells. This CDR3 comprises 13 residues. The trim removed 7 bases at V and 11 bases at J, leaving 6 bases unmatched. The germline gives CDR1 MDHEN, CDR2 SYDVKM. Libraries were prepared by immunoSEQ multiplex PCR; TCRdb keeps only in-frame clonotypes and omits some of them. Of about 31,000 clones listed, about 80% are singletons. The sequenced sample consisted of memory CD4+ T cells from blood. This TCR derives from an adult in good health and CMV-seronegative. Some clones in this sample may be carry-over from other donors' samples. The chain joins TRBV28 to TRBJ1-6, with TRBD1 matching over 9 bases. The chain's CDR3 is CASMGQGITPLHF. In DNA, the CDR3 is TGTGCCAGCATGGGACAGGGAATAACACCCCTCCACTTT. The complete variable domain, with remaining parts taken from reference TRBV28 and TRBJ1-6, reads DVKVTQSSRYLVKRTGEKVFLECVQDMDHENMFWYRQDPGLGLRLIYFSYDVKMKEKGDIPEGYSVSREKKERFSLILESASTNQTSMYLCASMGQGITPLHFGNGTRLTVT.